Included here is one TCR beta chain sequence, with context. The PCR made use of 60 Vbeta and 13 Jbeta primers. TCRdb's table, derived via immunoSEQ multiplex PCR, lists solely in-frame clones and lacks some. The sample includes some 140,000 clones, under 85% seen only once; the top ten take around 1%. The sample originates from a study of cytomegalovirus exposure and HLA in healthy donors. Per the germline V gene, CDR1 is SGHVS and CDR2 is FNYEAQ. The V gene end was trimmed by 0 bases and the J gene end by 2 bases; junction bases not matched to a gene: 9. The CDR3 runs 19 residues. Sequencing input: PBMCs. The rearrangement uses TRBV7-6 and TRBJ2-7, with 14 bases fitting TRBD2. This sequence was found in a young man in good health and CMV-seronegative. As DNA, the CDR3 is TGTGCCAGCAGCTTAGCAAAGTCCCCGGGACTAGCGGGGGCCTACGAGCAGTACTTC. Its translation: CASSLAKSPGLAGAYEQYF. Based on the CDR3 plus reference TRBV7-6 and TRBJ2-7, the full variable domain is GAGVSQSPRYKVTKRGQDVALRCDPISGHVSLYWYRQALGQGPEFLTYFNYEAQQDKSGLPNDRFSAERPEGSISTLTIQRTEQRDSAMYRCASSLAKSPGLAGAYEQYFGPGTRLTVT.